The entry below describes one T cell receptor beta chain. Its specificity is unknown. The data were taken from a study of somatic mutations in cytotoxic T cells in rheumatoid arthritis. General study results and limits: A largest CD8+ clone above 20% of CD8+ cells occurred in about an eighth of the 65 patients. Clonality measured in CD8+ T cells did not differ significantly between rheumatoid arthritis patients and age-matched healthy controls. Age was associated with higher CD8+ clonality in rheumatoid arthritis patients, not in healthy controls. What antigens the expanded CD8+ clones targeted remained unknown.

Only in-frame clones appear in the TCRdb table, and some are missing; sequencing was by immunoSEQ multiplex PCR. The data hold 9,000 to 15,000 clones, with roughly 70% observed a single time. Germline CDR1 SGHRS, CDR2 YFSETQ. V lost 3 bases to trimming and J lost 3 bases; unmatched junction nucleotides: 8. CDR3 length: 16 amino acids. The chain has TRBV5-1 and TRBJ2-2, with 7 bases matching TRBD1. Material: CD8+ T cells sorted from blood. The TCR originated in a woman between 40 and 55 years old in good health. CDR3: CASSSQDRDYTGELFF. CDR3 nucleotides: TGCGCCAGCAGCTCTCAAGACAGGGATTACACCGGGGAGCTGTTTTTT.